This T cell receptor beta chain was sequenced in a study of cytomegalovirus exposure and HLA in healthy donors. Overall study findings and caveats: It was taken for granted in presence/absence analyses that sequencing depth across donors was roughly uniform.

V was pared by 4 bases and J by 0 bases, with 7 bases of the junction left unmatched. The CDR3 runs to 16 residues. Germline values: CDR1 SGHDT, CDR2 YYEEEE. This clone was counted only a few times. Its antigen is not known. Both 60 Vbeta primers and 13 Jbeta primers went into the PCR. The protocol was immunoSEQ multiplex PCR, while the TCRdb copy is restricted to in-frame clones and leaves out a portion. The table shows about 170,000 clones, with 60% to 80% occurring only once. Sequencing was done on a sample of PBMCs. This TCR was sampled from a female donor in good health and CMV-seronegative. The chain has TRBV5-6 and TRBJ1-2, with 9 positions matching TRBD1. CDR3 sequence (DNA): TGTGCCAGCAGCCCCCGGGACAGGGCGGCTAACTATGGCTACACCTTC. It translates to CASSPRDRAANYGYTF.